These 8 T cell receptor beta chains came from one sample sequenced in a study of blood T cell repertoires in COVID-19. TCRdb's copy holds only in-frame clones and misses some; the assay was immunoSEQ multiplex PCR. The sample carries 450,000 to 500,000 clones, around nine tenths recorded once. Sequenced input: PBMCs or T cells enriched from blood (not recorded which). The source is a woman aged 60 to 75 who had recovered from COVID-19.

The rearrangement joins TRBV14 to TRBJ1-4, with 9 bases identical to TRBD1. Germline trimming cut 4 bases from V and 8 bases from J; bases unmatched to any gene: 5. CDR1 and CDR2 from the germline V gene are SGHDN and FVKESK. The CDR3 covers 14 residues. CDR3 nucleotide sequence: TGTGCCAGCAGCCGACCGGGACAGGGCGAAAAACTGTTTTTT. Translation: CASSRPGQGEKLFF.

In nucleotides, the CDR3 is TGTGCCACCTCAGGGGGTGCCTATGGCTACACCTTC. This sequence encodes CATSGGAYGYTF. The chain recombines TRBV19 with TRBJ1-2; 7 nucleotides line up with TRBD1. The CDR3 is made up of 12 amino acids. V shed 10 bases and J 4 bases; nucleotides not matched to a gene: 6. CDR1 is LNHDA and CDR2 is SQIVND in the germline V gene (reference sequence). The complete variable domain, with remaining parts taken from reference TRBV19 and TRBJ1-2, reads DGGITQSPKYLFRKEGQNVTLSCEQNLNHDAMYWYRQDPGQGLRLIYYSQIVNDFQKGDIAEGYSVSREKKESFPLTVTSAQKNPTAFYLCATSGGAYGYTFGSGTRLTVV.

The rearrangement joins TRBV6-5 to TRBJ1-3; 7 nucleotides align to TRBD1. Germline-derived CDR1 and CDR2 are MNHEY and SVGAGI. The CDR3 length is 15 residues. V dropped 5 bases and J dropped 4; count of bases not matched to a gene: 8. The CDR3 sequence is CASSNIGQVGNTIYF. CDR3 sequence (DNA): TGTGCCAGCAGTAACATCGGACAGGTGGGAAACACCATATATTTT.

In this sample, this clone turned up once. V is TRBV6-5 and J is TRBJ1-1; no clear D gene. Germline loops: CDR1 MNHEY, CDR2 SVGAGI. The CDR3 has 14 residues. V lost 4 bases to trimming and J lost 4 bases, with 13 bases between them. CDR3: CASSSWQVGTEAFF. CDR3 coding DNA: TGTGCCAGCAGTTCATGGCAGGTGGGCACTGAAGCTTTCTTT.

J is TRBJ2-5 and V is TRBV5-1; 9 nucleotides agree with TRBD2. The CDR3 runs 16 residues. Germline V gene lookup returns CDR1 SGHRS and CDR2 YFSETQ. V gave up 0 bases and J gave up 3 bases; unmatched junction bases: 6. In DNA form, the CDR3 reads TGCGCCAGCAGCTTGGGCGCGGGGGGGCCTGAAGAGACCCAGTACTTC. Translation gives CASSLGAGGPEETQYF. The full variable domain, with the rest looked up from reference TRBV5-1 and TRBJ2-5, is KAGVTQTPRYLIKTRGQQVTLSCSPISGHRSVSWYQQTPGQGLQFLFEYFSETQRNKGNFPGRFSGRQFSNSRSEMNVSTLELGDSALYLCASSLGAGGPEETQYFGPGTRLLVL.

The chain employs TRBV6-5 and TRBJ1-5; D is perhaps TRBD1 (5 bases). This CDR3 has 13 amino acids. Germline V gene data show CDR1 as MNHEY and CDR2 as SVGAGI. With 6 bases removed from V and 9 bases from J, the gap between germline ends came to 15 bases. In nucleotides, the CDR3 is TGTGCCAGCAGACGGGACTCCCAGTGGCCCCAGCATTTT. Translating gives CASRRDSQWPQHF.

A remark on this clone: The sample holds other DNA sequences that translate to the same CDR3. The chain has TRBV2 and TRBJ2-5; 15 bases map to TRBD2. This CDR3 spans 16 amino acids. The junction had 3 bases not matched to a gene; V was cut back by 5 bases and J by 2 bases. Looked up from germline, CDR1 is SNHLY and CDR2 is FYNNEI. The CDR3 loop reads CASSRTSGGVQETQYF. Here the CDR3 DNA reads TGTGCCAGCAGTAGGACTAGCGGGGGGGTACAAGAGACCCAGTACTTC.

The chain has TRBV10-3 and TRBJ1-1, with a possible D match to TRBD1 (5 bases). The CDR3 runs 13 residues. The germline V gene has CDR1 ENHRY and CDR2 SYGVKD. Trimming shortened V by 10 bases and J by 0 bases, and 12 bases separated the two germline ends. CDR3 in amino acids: CATVTGLNTEAFF. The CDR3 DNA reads TGTGCCACCGTAACAGGATTGAACACTGAAGCTTTCTTT.